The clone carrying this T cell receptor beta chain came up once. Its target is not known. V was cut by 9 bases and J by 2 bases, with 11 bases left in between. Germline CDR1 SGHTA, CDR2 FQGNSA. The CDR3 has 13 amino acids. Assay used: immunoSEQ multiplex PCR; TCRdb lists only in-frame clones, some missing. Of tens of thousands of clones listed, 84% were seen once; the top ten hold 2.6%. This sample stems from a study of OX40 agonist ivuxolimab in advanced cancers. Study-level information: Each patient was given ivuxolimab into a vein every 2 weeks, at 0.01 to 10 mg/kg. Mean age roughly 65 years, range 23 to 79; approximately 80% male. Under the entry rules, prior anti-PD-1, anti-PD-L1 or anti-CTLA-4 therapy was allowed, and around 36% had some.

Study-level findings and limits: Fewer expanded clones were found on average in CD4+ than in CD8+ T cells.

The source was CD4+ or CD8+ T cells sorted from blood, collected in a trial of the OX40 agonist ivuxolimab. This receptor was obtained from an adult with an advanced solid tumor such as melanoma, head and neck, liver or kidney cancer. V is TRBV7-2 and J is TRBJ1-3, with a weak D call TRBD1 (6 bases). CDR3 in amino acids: CASAGGPGNTIYF. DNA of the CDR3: TGTGCCAGTGCGGGGGGGCCTGGAAACACCATATATTTT.